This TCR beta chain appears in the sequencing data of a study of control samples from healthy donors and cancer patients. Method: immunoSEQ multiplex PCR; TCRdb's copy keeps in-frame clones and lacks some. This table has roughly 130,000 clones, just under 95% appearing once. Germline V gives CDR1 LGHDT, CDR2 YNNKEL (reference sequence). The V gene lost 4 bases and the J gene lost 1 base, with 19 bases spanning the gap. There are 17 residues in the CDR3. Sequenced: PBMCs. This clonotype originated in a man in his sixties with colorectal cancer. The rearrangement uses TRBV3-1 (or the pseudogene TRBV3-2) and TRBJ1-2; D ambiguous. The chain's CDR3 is CASSPRIGSLINYGYTF. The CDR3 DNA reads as TGTGCCAGCAGCCCTCGAATAGGGTCGCTGATTAACTATGGCTACACCTTC.